The 32 T cell receptor beta chains given below trace back to one sample, sequenced in a study of vaccination and CD4 T cells after COVID-19. These receptors lack a known antigen. Treatment noted: 10-day PBMC culture with coronavirus spike peptide pools or control peptides (ViraFEST assay). The Oncomine TCR Beta short-read assay sequenced DNA from cultured CD4+ T cells. One entry per CDR3 protein results from TCRdb running MiXCR on the PCR reads. Counted here are about 19,000 distinct CDR3 sequences, roughly 55% occurring once; the ten biggest clones make up 6.5% to 7.5%. Sequenced input: CD4+ T cells from blood, cultured in vitro. Every receptor here comes from a human donor who had recovered from COVID-19.

This clonotype was detected once. The V and J genes are TRBV18 and TRBJ1-1; D is ambiguous. Germline V gene sequence: CDR1 KGHSH, CDR2 LQKENI. The CDR3 contains 15 residues. V was pared by 0 bases and J by 0 bases, with 8 bases between. The CDR3 region is CASSPPWTLNTEAFF. CDR3 bases: TGTGCCAGCTCACCACCGTGGACCTTGAACACTGAAGCTTTCTTT.

This clonotype was observed a handful of times. V and J are TRBV3-1 and TRBJ1-1; D not certain. Trimming removed 0 bases at V and 7 bases at J, with 9 bases between. The CDR3 sequence is 13 residues long. In germline, CDR1 is LGHDT, CDR2 YNNKEL (reference sequence). CDR3 region: CASSQEGRNEAFF. CDR3 nucleotides: TGTGCCAGCAGCCAAGAGGGCAGAAATGAAGCTTTCTTT.

This clonotype has more than one count but fewer than ten. The CDR3 is CASSIGATSDPQETQYF. In DNA form, the CDR3 reads TGTGCCAGTAGTATAGGGGCGACTAGCGACCCACAAGAGACCCAGTACTTC. The chain employs TRBV19 and TRBJ2-5; TRBD2 matches at 8 bases. The length of the CDR3 is 17 residues. J was trimmed by 2 bases and V by 1 base; bases with no gene match: 9. Germline V CDR1 and CDR2: LNHDA, SQIVND (reference sequence).

This clonotype occurred once. The chain links TRBV5-1 to TRBJ2-1, with 8 bases that match TRBD2. Germline-derived CDR1 and CDR2 are SGHRS and YFSETQ. The CDR3 covers 14 residues. The trim removed 7 bases at V and 6 bases at J, leaving 9 bases unmatched. CDR3 sequence (DNA): TGCGCCAGCCGAAAGCGGGAGAGAGGCAATGAGCAGTTCTTC. It codes for CASRKRERGNEQFF.

By share, this clonotype counts as large (0.1 to 1%). The rearrangement uses TRBV20-1 and TRBJ2-5; possible D gene TRBD2, 5 bases. CDR1 is DFQATT, CDR2 SNEGSKA, per germline (reference sequence). Trimming stripped 3 bases from V and 3 bases from J, with 11 bases between. The CDR3 runs to 13 residues. This chain's CDR3 is CSASLTREETQYF. The DNA of the CDR3 is TGCAGTGCTAGCCTCACTAGAGAAGAGACCCAGTACTTC.

This clonotype occurred a few times. The J gene is TRBJ1-1, the V gene TRBV6-1; D might be TRBD1 (5 bases). CDR3 length: 14 residues. V lost 7 bases and J 7 bases, leaving 19 bases between the germline ends. Germline-derived CDR1 and CDR2 are MNHNS and SASEGT. The CDR3 loop reads CASTSVRRQGEAFF. CDR3 nucleotides: TGTGCCAGCACATCCGTTAGGCGCCAGGGTGAAGCTTTCTTT.

The J gene is TRBJ1-5, the V gene TRBV2; 8 bases are shared with TRBD1. The V gene's germline CDR1 is SNHLY and CDR2 FYNNEI. The V gene end was trimmed by 6 bases and the J gene end by 0 bases; junction bases not matched to a gene: 10. This CDR3 has 17 amino acids. CDR3 sequence: CASRLTRTGSSNQPQHF. CDR3 DNA sequence: TGTGCCAGCAGACTTACCCGGACAGGGAGTAGCAATCAGCCCCAGCATTTT. The full variable domain, in which reference TRBV2 and TRBJ1-5 provide the parts outside the CDR3, is EPEVTQTPSHQVTQMGQEVILRCVPISNHLYFYWYRQILGQKVEFLVSFYNNEISEKSEIFDDQFSVERPDGSNFTLKIRSTKLEDSAMYFCASRLTRTGSSNQPQHFGDGTRLSIL.

About this clonotype: Mismatch with germline at one junction end may stem from a read error. The chain couples TRBV2 to TRBJ1-2, with no clear D. The CDR3 spans 13 residues. Germline CDR1 is SNHLY and CDR2 is FYNNEI. CDR3 bases: TGTGCCAGCAGTGTGGAGAATAACTATGACTACACCTTC. Translating it yields CASSVENNYDYTF.

The J gene is TRBJ1-6, the V gene TRBV11-1; 7 nucleotides align to TRBD1. Unmatched junction bases numbered 6, after V lost 4 bases and J lost 12 bases. The CDR3 extends over 13 amino acids. The germline CDR1 and CDR2 sequences are SGHAT and FQDESV (reference sequence). CDR3 nucleotides: TGTGCCAGCAGCTCGACAGGGTGGAGACCCCTCCACTTT. This encodes CASSSTGWRPLHF. Based on the CDR3 plus reference TRBV11-1 and TRBJ1-6, the full variable domain is EAEVAQSPRYKITEKSQAVAFWCDPISGHATLYWYRQILGQGPELLVQFQDESVVDDSQLPKDRFSAERLKGVDSTLKIQPAELGDSAMYLCASSSTGWRPLHFGNGTRLTVT.

V gene TRBV7-9 combines with J gene TRBJ1-1; perhaps TRBD1 as D (5 bases). V was cut by 5 bases and J by 5 bases, with 18 bases left in between. The CDR3 contains 15 residues. Germline loops: CDR1 SEHNR, CDR2 FQNEAQ (reference sequence). The CDR3 sequence: CASSPPGPRGTEAFF. In DNA, the CDR3 is TGTGCCAGCAGCCCCCCGGGACCCAGAGGGACTGAAGCTTTCTTT. The full variable domain, rest sourced from reference TRBV7-9 and TRBJ1-1, is DTGVSQNPRHKITKRGQNVTFRCDPISEHNRLYWYRQTLGQGPEFLTYFQNEAQLEKSRLLSDRFSAERPKGSFSTLEIQRTEQGDSAMYLCASSPPGPRGTEAFFGQGTRLTVV.

The J gene is TRBJ2-5, the V gene TRBV30, with TRBD2 matching over 9 bases. With V trimmed by 2 bases and J by 6 bases, 7 bases remained unmatched. Germline V gives CDR1 GTSNPN, CDR2 SVGIG (reference sequence). The CDR3 totals 14 residues. Written as DNA, the CDR3 is TGTGCCTGGAGTACGGCGGGAGGGCCGCAGACCCAGTACTTC. It specifies CAWSTAGGPQTQYF.

Details on this clonotype: One junction end does not reproduce the germline sequence, and a read error may be involved. The chain combines TRBV6-5 with TRBJ2-1; 7 bases align to TRBD1. Germline values: CDR1 MNHEY, CDR2 SVGAGI. CDR3 length: 13 residues. The CDR3 nucleotides are TGTGCCAGCAGTTACCAAAGGGACAGTGAGCGGTTCTTC. Amino acid sequence: CASSYQRDSERFF.

The V call is TRBV6-1, the J call TRBJ2-5, with D possibly called TRBD1 or TRBD2 (6 bases each). With 10 bases removed from V and 3 bases from J, the gap between germline ends came to 18 bases. Germline V CDR1 and CDR2: MNHNS, SASEGT. This CDR3 region has 14 residues. As DNA, the CDR3 is TGTGCCACCCGACTGGGGGGCCTCGAAGAGACCCAGTACTTC. It is translated as CATRLGGLEETQYF.

The chain employs TRBV3-1 and TRBJ1-2; D is undetermined. Germline V gene data show CDR1 as LGHDT and CDR2 as YNNKEL (reference sequence). V gave up 4 bases and J gave up 5 bases, with 14 bases separating them. The CDR3 runs to 14 residues. This chain's CDR3 is CASSPLAGSYGYTF. DNA for the CDR3: TGTGCCAGCAGCCCTCTGGCGGGGAGTTATGGCTACACCTTC.

The rearrangement links TRBV7-8 to TRBJ1-6; D perhaps matches TRBD1 (5 bases). Germline V gives CDR1 SGHVS, CDR2 FQNEAQ. The V end was cut by 6 bases, the J end by 5 bases, with 11 bases between. This CDR3 contains 14 residues. CDR3 in DNA: TGTGCCAGCAGAACCGGGACCGATAATTCACCCCTCCACTTT. It yields the protein CASRTGTDNSPLHF.

Only a few counts were recorded for this clonotype. The gene calls are TRBV6-4 and TRBJ1-5; TRBD1 aligns across 7 bases. The CDR3 loop spans 18 amino acids. Germline V gene data show CDR1 as MRHNA and CDR2 as SNTAGT. The trim removed 6 bases at V and 5 bases at J, leaving 19 bases unmatched. The CDR3 spells CASRRPDRRNWLYQPQHF. For the CDR3, the DNA is TGTGCCAGCAGGAGACCGGACAGGCGGAACTGGCTTTATCAGCCCCAGCATTTT.

V usage is TRBV20-1 and J usage is TRBJ2-7, with 8 positions matching TRBD1. CDR3 length equals 14 residues. J lost 3 bases, V lost 4 bases, and 8 bases had no gene match. Germline V gives CDR1 DFQATT, CDR2 SNEGSKA (reference sequence). The DNA for the CDR3 is TGCAGTGCTACTGGACAGGGCTCTGTCTACGAGCAGTACTTC. It is translated as CSATGQGSVYEQYF.

This clonotype was observed a few times. The rearrangement uses TRBV29-1 and TRBJ1-2; D remains ambiguous. From germline, CDR1 is SQVTM and CDR2 ANQGSEA. The CDR3 length is 9 residues. V lost 6 bases and J 6 bases, leaving 5 bases between the germline ends. CDR3: CSVVDGYTF. In DNA, the CDR3 is TGCAGCGTCGTCGATGGCTACACCTTC.

This clonotype was recorded only once. The V and J genes are TRBV19 and TRBJ2-3; 11 bases fit TRBD2. The CDR3 contains 16 residues. From germline, CDR1 is LNHDA and CDR2 SQIVND (reference sequence). J lost 6 bases, V lost 4 bases, and 9 bases had no gene match. CDR3: CASSKVAGGPRDTQYF. CDR3 DNA: TGTGCCAGTAGTAAAGTAGCGGGAGGGCCAAGGGATACGCAGTATTTT.

The chain has TRBV5-3 and TRBJ1-6, with 8 bases matching TRBD1. TRBV5-3 counts as an open reading frame of uncertain function. The CDR3 consists of 15 residues. V gave up 2 bases and J gave up 13 bases; unmatched junction bases: 11. The CDR3: CARSLPRDRPTPLHF. The CDR3 DNA is TGTGCCAGAAGCTTACCCCGGGACAGGCCGACTCCCCTCCACTTT.

V is TRBV19 and J is TRBJ1-4; 7 bases align to TRBD1. Germline CDR1 and CDR2: LNHDA and SQIVND (reference sequence). The CDR3 totals 13 residues. With V trimmed by 6 bases and J by 6 bases, 4 bases remained unmatched. The CDR3 DNA follows: TGTGCCAGTAGACAGGGGTCCGATGAAAAACTGTTTTTT. The encoded protein is CASRQGSDEKLFF.

V usage is TRBV7-3 and J usage is TRBJ2-5, with D unresolved. Germline V CDR1 and CDR2: SGHTA, FQGTGA. This CDR3 contains 13 residues. Trimming removed 0 bases from V and 1 base from J, with 3 bases in between. Written as DNA, the CDR3 is TGTGCCAGCAGCTTAACTCCCCAAGAGACCCAGTACTTC. Its translation: CASSLTPQETQYF. Combining the CDR3 with reference TRBV7-3 and TRBJ2-5 gives the whole variable domain GAGVSQTPSNKVTEKGKYVELRCDPISGHTALYWYRQSLGQGPEFLIYFQGTGAADDSGLPNDRFFAVRPEGSVSTLKIQRTERGDSAVYLCASSLTPQETQYFGPGTRLLVL.

This clonotype was seen a single time. The rearrangement links TRBV10-2 to TRBJ2-5, with D possibly being TRBD1 or TRBD2 (5 bases each). Germline V CDR1 and CDR2: WSHSY, SAAADI. Trimming stripped 4 bases from V and 7 bases from J, with 34 bases between. The length of the CDR3 is 20 residues. The CDR3 loop reads CASSGTLPWGPTLSYGTQYF. The CDR3 DNA reads as TGCGCCAGCAGTGGGACTCTCCCTTGGGGACCCACTTTGTCGTACGGGACCCAGTACTTC.

The chain has TRBV10-3 and TRBJ2-5; D perhaps matches TRBD1 (7 bases). Germline CDR1 reads ENHRY; CDR2 reads SYGVKD. The CDR3 has 13 residues. V was cut by 10 bases and J by 5 bases, with 17 bases left in between. CDR3 amino acids: CATQGGLSETQYF. DNA of the CDR3: TGTGCCACCCAGGGGGGTCTGTCGGAGACCCAGTACTTC.

The CDR3 is CASSLPEGGREAFF. The CDR3 nucleotides are TGTGCCAGCAGCTTGCCAGAGGGAGGTCGGGAAGCTTTCTTT. This chain joins TRBV7-8 and TRBJ1-1; D unresolved. Trimming pared 3 bases from V and 8 bases from J, leaving 16 bases between. The CDR3 contains 14 residues. Germline lookup yields CDR1 SGHVS and CDR2 FQNEAQ. Together with reference TRBV7-8 and TRBJ1-1, the CDR3 gives the full variable domain: GAGVSQSPRYKVAKRGQDVALRCDPISGHVSLFWYQQALGQGPEFLTYFQNEAQLDKSGLPSDRFFAERPEGSVSTLKIQRTQQEDSAVYLCASSLPEGGREAFFGQGTRLTVV.

The rearrangement links TRBV12-3 or TRBV12-4 to TRBJ1-5; 10 nucleotides match TRBD1. The CDR3 totals 15 residues. The V gene end was trimmed by 1 base and the J gene end by 6 bases; junction bases not matched to a gene: 3. DNA of the CDR3: TGTGCCAGCAGTTTAGTGACAGGGGGCGGTCAGCCCCAGCATTTT. It specifies CASSLVTGGGQPQHF.

This clonotype was observed once. V gene TRBV6-1 combines with J gene TRBJ2-2; weak D call: TRBD1 (5 bases). The CDR3 loop spans 19 amino acids. Per germline, CDR1 MNHNS and CDR2 SASEGT. Trimming shortened V by 9 bases and J by 3 bases, and 29 bases separated the two germline ends. The DNA of the CDR3 is TGTGCCAGGCCATCGGTCGACAGATCCTCGGGCCGGGACACCGGGGAGCTGTTTTTT. Protein sequence: CARPSVDRSSGRDTGELFF.

This clonotype has only one observation. This chain joins TRBV30 and TRBJ1-5; D is ambiguous. CDR3 length equals 13 residues. CDR1 and CDR2 (germline): GTSNPN, SVGIG (reference sequence). Trimming shortened V by 1 base and J by 1 base, and 5 bases separated the two germline ends. CDR3 residues: CAWSADSNQPQHF. In DNA form, the CDR3 reads TGTGCCTGGAGTGCAGACAGCAATCAGCCCCAGCATTTT.

A few counts support this clonotype. V and J are TRBV7-6 and TRBJ1-2; the match to TRBD1 covers 10 bases. CDR1 is SGHVS, CDR2 FNYEAQ, per germline. Trimming took 1 base from V and 8 from J; bases not matched to a gene: 10. This CDR3 is built from 16 residues. Here the CDR3 DNA reads TGTGCCAGCAGCTTAGTTGGGACAGGGGCTCTCGAGGGCTACACCTTC. As protein: CASSLVGTGALEGYTF.

The CDR3 DNA reads TGTGCCAGCAGCTTAGGGGGAGGGCATTTAGACGGCTACACCTTC. Residues: CASSLGGGHLDGYTF. The chain carries TRBV11-2 and TRBJ1-2; no clear D. The germline V gene encodes CDR1 SGHAT and CDR2 FQNNGV. The CDR3 contains 15 residues. V shed 1 base and J shed 8 bases, with 17 bases lying between them.

The chain employs TRBV18 and TRBJ1-5; 7 bases map to TRBD1. Germline V gene lookup returns CDR1 KGHSH and CDR2 LQKENI. The V gene end was trimmed by 3 bases and the J gene end by 5 bases; junction bases not matched to a gene: 1. CDR3 length: 13 residues. The CDR3 spells CASSPDRDQPQHF. DNA for the CDR3: TGTGCCAGCTCACCTGACAGGGATCAGCCCCAGCATTTT.

The gene calls are TRBV10-3 and TRBJ2-3, with D perhaps matching TRBD1 (6 bases). The V end lost 2 bases, the J end lost 4 bases, and 7 bases lay between the germline ends. The CDR3 contains 13 residues. Germline V CDR1 and CDR2: ENHRY, SYGVKD. The CDR3 DNA is TGTGCCATCAGTGAGGAGGGGGCAGATACGCAGTATTTT. This gives the protein CAISEEGADTQYF.